A selection of T cell receptor beta chains follows, all from one sample in a study of blood T cell repertoires in COVID-19. Data came from immunoSEQ multiplex PCR; TCRdb stores just in-frame clones and leaves some out. The sample shows about 270,000 clones, about 87% of them seen only once. The sample taken for sequencing was peripheral blood. The receptor set was obtained from a man aged 55 to 70 who had recovered from COVID-19. Each CDR3 is given with its conserved first and last residue. The D gene is left open where the match is weak. Clone size is given for some rows only: seen once, a few or many times, or a class if the clone is expanded.

J gene: TRBJ2-7; V gene: TRBV29-1; clone size: .; D gene: TRBD2; CDR3 protein: CSAARGGGGEQYF; CDR3 DNA: TGCAGCGCCGCCAGAGGCGGCGGGGGAGAGCAGTACTTC
J gene: TRBJ2-1; V gene: TRBV18; clone size: .; D gene: TRBD1; CDR3 protein: CASSQLPGQGPYNEQFF; CDR3 DNA: TGTGCCAGCTCCCAACTACCGGGACAGGGTCCTTACAATGAGCAGTTCTTC
J gene: TRBJ1-4; V gene: TRBV5-4; clone size: .; D gene: TRBD1; CDR3 protein: CASRRTGTGNEKLFF; CDR3 DNA: TGTGCCAGCAGACGTACCGGGACAGGGAATGAAAAACTGTTTTTT
J gene: TRBJ2-3; V gene: TRBV18; clone size: .; D gene: .; CDR3 protein: CASSPPRGQDDTDTQYF; CDR3 DNA: TGTGCCAGCTCACCTCCGCGCGGGCAGGACGACACAGATACGCAGTATTTT
J gene: TRBJ1-2; V gene: TRBV5-1; clone size: .; D gene: TRBD1; CDR3 protein: CASSLTGTVYGYTF; CDR3 DNA: TGCGCCAGCAGCTTGACCGGGACAGTCTATGGCTACACCTTC
J gene: TRBJ2-3; V gene: TRBV7-3; clone size: .; D gene: .; CDR3 protein: CASSLKLTDTQYF; CDR3 DNA: TGTGCCAGCAGCTTAAAGCTGACAGATACGCAGTATTTT
J gene: TRBJ2-7; V gene: TRBV9; clone size: .; D gene: .; CDR3 protein: CASSGGPRASYEQYF; CDR3 DNA: TGTGCCAGCAGCGGGGGCCCCAGGGCCTCCTACGAGCAGTACTTC
J gene: TRBJ2-1; V gene: TRBV7-9; clone size: .; D gene: TRBD1; CDR3 protein: CASSFKQGSYNEQFF; CDR3 DNA: TGTGCCAGCAGCTTTAAACAGGGGTCCTACAATGAGCAGTTCTTC
J gene: TRBJ1-1; V gene: TRBV5-1; clone size: once; D gene: TRBD1; CDR3 protein: CASSSTGGVDGEAFF; CDR3 DNA: TGCGCCAGCAGCTCTACAGGGGGCGTAGATGGTGAAGCTTTCTTT
J gene: TRBJ1-5; V gene: TRBV10-3; clone size: .; D gene: .; CDR3 protein: CAISRDSDQPQHF; CDR3 DNA: TGTGCCATCAGCCGGGACTCCGATCAGCCCCAGCATTTT
J gene: TRBJ1-2; V gene: TRBV6-6; clone size: .; D gene: TRBD1; CDR3 protein: CASRTGQGLNYGYTF; CDR3 DNA: TGTGCCAGCCGAACCGGACAGGGGCTGAACTATGGCTACACCTTC
J gene: TRBJ2-3; V gene: TRBV5-1; clone size: .; D gene: TRBD2; CDR3 protein: CASRVNSGGPSTDTQYF; CDR3 DNA: TGCGCCAGCAGAGTGAATAGCGGGGGGCCTAGCACAGATACGCAGTATTTT
J gene: TRBJ2-2; V gene: TRBV19; clone size: .; D gene: TRBD1; CDR3 protein: CASSLQGVLSGELFF; CDR3 DNA: TGTGCCAGTAGTCTACAGGGGGTGTTGAGCGGGGAGCTGTTTTTT
J gene: TRBJ2-1; V gene: TRBV3-1/TRBV3-2; clone size: .; D gene: .; CDR3 protein: CASSQDARNEQFF; CDR3 DNA: TGTGCCAGCAGCCAAGATGCTAGGAATGAGCAGTTCTTC
J gene: TRBJ2-7; V gene: TRBV5-4; clone size: .; D gene: TRBD1; CDR3 protein: CASSLEGQGYYEQYF; CDR3 DNA: TGTGCCAGCAGCTTAGAGGGACAGGGGTACTACGAGCAGTACTTC
J gene: TRBJ2-5; V gene: TRBV28; clone size: .; D gene: .; CDR3 protein: CASSAGNTETQYF; CDR3 DNA: TGTGCCAGCAGCGCAGGGAATACGGAGACCCAGTACTTC
J gene: TRBJ1-4; V gene: TRBV3-1/TRBV3-2; clone size: .; D gene: .; CDR3 protein: CASSHQASEKLFF; CDR3 DNA: TGTGCCAGCAGCCACCAAGCATCCGAAAAACTGTTTTTT
J gene: TRBJ1-2; V gene: TRBV19; clone size: .; D gene: .; CDR3 protein: CASIPGLLNYGYTF; CDR3 DNA: TGTGCCAGTATTCCCGGACTTCTGAACTATGGCTACACCTTC
J gene: TRBJ1-2; V gene: TRBV19; clone size: once; D gene: .; CDR3 protein: CASSMRERFYGYTF; CDR3 DNA: TGTGCCAGTAGTATGAGGGAACGCTTCTATGGCTACACCTTC
J gene: TRBJ1-1; V gene: TRBV4-2; clone size: .; D gene: .; CDR3 protein: CASSQDSIRAGVNFF; CDR3 DNA: TGTGCCAGCAGCCAAGATTCCATACGAGCAGGGGTGAACTTCTTT
J gene: TRBJ2-3; V gene: TRBV9; clone size: .; D gene: .; CDR3 protein: CASSDSADTQYF; CDR3 DNA: TGTGCCAGCAGCGACTCAGCGGATACGCAGTATTTT
J gene: TRBJ2-7; V gene: TRBV19; clone size: .; D gene: TRBD2; CDR3 protein: CASSSSLAKGYEQYF; CDR3 DNA: TGTGCCAGTAGTTCCTCACTAGCGAAAGGTTACGAGCAGTACTTC
J gene: TRBJ1-5; V gene: TRBV27; clone size: .; D gene: .; CDR3 protein: CASGPVGGRRQPQHF; CDR3 DNA: TGTGCCAGCGGCCCGGTCGGGGGGCGTAGGCAGCCCCAGCATTTT
J gene: TRBJ1-4; V gene: TRBV9; clone size: .; D gene: .; CDR3 protein: CASSRSTTNEKLFF; CDR3 DNA: TGTGCCAGCAGCCGGAGTACAACTAATGAAAAACTGTTTTTT
J gene: TRBJ1-6; V gene: TRBV6-6; clone size: .; D gene: .; CDR3 protein: CASRSSDSSYNSPLHF; CDR3 DNA: TGTGCCAGCAGGTCCAGCGATAGCTCCTATAATTCACCCCTCCACTTT
J gene: TRBJ1-1; V gene: TRBV19; clone size: .; D gene: TRBD1; CDR3 protein: CASSIFKGARAGAFF; CDR3 DNA: TGTGCCAGTAGTATTTTTAAGGGGGCCAGGGCCGGGGCTTTCTTT
J gene: TRBJ1-6; V gene: TRBV9; clone size: .; D gene: .; CDR3 protein: CASSVAASSYNSPLHF; CDR3 DNA: TGTGCCAGCAGCGTAGCCGCCAGCTCCTATAATTCACCCCTCCACTTT
J gene: TRBJ2-5; V gene: TRBV5-5; clone size: .; D gene: .; CDR3 protein: CASSLDAETGYQETQYF; CDR3 DNA: TGTGCCAGCAGCTTGGACGCCGAGACAGGCTACCAAGAGACCCAGTACTTC
J gene: TRBJ2-6; V gene: TRBV18; clone size: .; D gene: .; CDR3 protein: CASSPQGTGANVLTF; CDR3 DNA: TGTGCCAGCTCACCACAGGGGACTGGGGCCAACGTCCTGACTTTC
J gene: TRBJ1-2; V gene: TRBV7-2; clone size: .; D gene: TRBD1; CDR3 protein: CASSDHRGRGYTF; CDR3 DNA: TGTGCCAGCAGCGATCACAGGGGTCGGGGCTACACCTTC
J gene: TRBJ1-2; V gene: TRBV19; clone size: .; D gene: TRBD1; CDR3 protein: CASSGRDSAIYGYTF; CDR3 DNA: TGTGCCAGTAGTGGCCGGGACAGTGCTATCTATGGCTACACCTTC
J gene: TRBJ2-7; V gene: TRBV18; clone size: .; D gene: TRBD1; CDR3 protein: CASSPGQGGDEQYF; CDR3 DNA: TGTGCCAGCTCGCCGGGACAGGGTGGCGACGAGCAGTACTTC
J gene: TRBJ2-1; V gene: TRBV4-2; clone size: .; D gene: TRBD1; CDR3 protein: CASSPGTGGFGLNEQFF; CDR3 DNA: TGTGCCAGCAGCCCCGGGACAGGGGGCTTTGGTTTGAATGAGCAGTTCTTC
J gene: TRBJ1-2; V gene: TRBV7-9; clone size: few; D gene: .; CDR3 protein: CASSLQGVQGYTF; CDR3 DNA: TGTGCCAGCAGCTTACAAGGGGTCCAAGGCTACACCTTC
J gene: TRBJ1-6; V gene: TRBV18; clone size: .; D gene: TRBD1; CDR3 protein: CASSPQGDNSPLHF; CDR3 DNA: TGTGCCAGCTCACCGCAGGGGGATAATTCACCCCTCCACTTT
J gene: TRBJ1-2; V gene: TRBV6-1; clone size: .; D gene: TRBD1; CDR3 protein: CASSEGGTGLANYGYTF; CDR3 DNA: TGTGCCAGCAGTGAAGGAGGGACAGGGCTTGCTAACTATGGCTACACCTTC
J gene: TRBJ1-4; V gene: TRBV10-3; clone size: .; D gene: .; CDR3 protein: CAISSGQPNEKLFF; CDR3 DNA: TGTGCCATCTCATCCGGACAGCCAAATGAAAAACTGTTTTTT
J gene: TRBJ2-2; V gene: TRBV19; clone size: .; D gene: TRBD2; CDR3 protein: CASSRRDYHTGELFF; CDR3 DNA: TGTGCCAGTAGTAGACGGGACTATCACACCGGGGAGCTGTTTTTT
J gene: TRBJ2-5; V gene: TRBV2; clone size: .; D gene: TRBD2; CDR3 protein: CASSAGTSGETQYF; CDR3 DNA: TGTGCCAGCAGTGCTGGGACTAGCGGGGAGACCCAGTACTTC
J gene: TRBJ1-3; V gene: TRBV19; clone size: .; D gene: .; CDR3 protein: CASSIGQISGNTIYF; CDR3 DNA: TGTGCCAGTAGTATTGGCCAGATCTCTGGAAACACCATATATTTT
J gene: TRBJ2-3; V gene: TRBV6-5; clone size: .; D gene: TRBD1; CDR3 protein: CASSSMGTGGYTQYF; CDR3 DNA: TGTGCCAGCAGTTCCATGGGGACAGGGGGATATACGCAGTATTTT
J gene: TRBJ2-7; V gene: TRBV15; clone size: .; D gene: .; CDR3 protein: CATSRDLRDTSYEQYF; CDR3 DNA: TGTGCCACCAGCAGAGATCTACGGGACACATCCTACGAGCAGTACTTC
J gene: TRBJ2-7; V gene: TRBV25-1; clone size: .; D gene: TRBD2; CDR3 protein: CASSEVAGYEQYF; CDR3 DNA: TGTGCCAGCAGTGAGGTAGCGGGGTACGAGCAGTACTTC
J gene: TRBJ1-1; V gene: TRBV5-4; clone size: once; D gene: .; CDR3 protein: CASSLAAEGTEAFF; CDR3 DNA: TGTGCCAGCAGCTTGGCCGCGGAGGGTACTGAAGCTTTCTTT
J gene: TRBJ1-2; V gene: TRBV11-2; clone size: .; D gene: .; CDR3 protein: CASSFEPTGYGYTF; CDR3 DNA: TGTGCCAGCAGCTTTGAACCGACAGGATATGGCTACACCTTC
J gene: TRBJ1-2; V gene: TRBV7-8; clone size: .; D gene: .; CDR3 protein: CASSLDDRVGYTF; CDR3 DNA: TGTGCCAGCAGCTTAGATGATCGGGTGGGCTACACCTTC
J gene: TRBJ1-1; V gene: TRBV20-1; clone size: .; D gene: .; CDR3 protein: CSASGEGVVTEAFF; CDR3 DNA: TGCAGTGCTAGTGGGGAGGGTGTCGTGACTGAAGCTTTCTTT
J gene: TRBJ2-3; V gene: TRBV5-1; clone size: .; D gene: TRBD2; CDR3 protein: CASSSGSRTDTQYF; CDR3 DNA: TGCGCCAGCAGTAGCGGGTCTCGCACAGATACGCAGTATTTT
J gene: TRBJ1-6; V gene: TRBV27; clone size: .; D gene: TRBD1; CDR3 protein: CASSLRQGSYNSPLHF; CDR3 DNA: TGTGCCAGCAGTCTGAGACAGGGCTCCTATAATTCACCCCTCCACTTT
J gene: TRBJ2-2; V gene: TRBV5-4; clone size: few; D gene: TRBD2; CDR3 protein: CASSLGLAGGTGELFF; CDR3 DNA: TGTGCCAGCAGCTTGGGCCTAGCGGGGGGAACCGGGGAGCTGTTTTTT
J gene: TRBJ1-4; V gene: TRBV9; clone size: .; D gene: TRBD1; CDR3 protein: CASSARTGQESEKLFF; CDR3 DNA: TGTGCCAGCAGCGCCAGGACAGGGCAGGAGAGTGAAAAACTGTTTTTT
J gene: TRBJ2-7; V gene: TRBV7-2; clone size: .; D gene: TRBD1; CDR3 protein: CASSSWDRGAYEQYF; CDR3 DNA: TGTGCCAGCAGCTCCTGGGACAGAGGTGCCTACGAGCAGTACTTC
J gene: TRBJ2-7; V gene: TRBV4-1; clone size: .; D gene: TRBD1; CDR3 protein: CASSQVPTGGPYEQYF; CDR3 DNA: TGCGCCAGCAGCCAAGTGCCGACAGGGGGCCCCTACGAGCAGTACTTC